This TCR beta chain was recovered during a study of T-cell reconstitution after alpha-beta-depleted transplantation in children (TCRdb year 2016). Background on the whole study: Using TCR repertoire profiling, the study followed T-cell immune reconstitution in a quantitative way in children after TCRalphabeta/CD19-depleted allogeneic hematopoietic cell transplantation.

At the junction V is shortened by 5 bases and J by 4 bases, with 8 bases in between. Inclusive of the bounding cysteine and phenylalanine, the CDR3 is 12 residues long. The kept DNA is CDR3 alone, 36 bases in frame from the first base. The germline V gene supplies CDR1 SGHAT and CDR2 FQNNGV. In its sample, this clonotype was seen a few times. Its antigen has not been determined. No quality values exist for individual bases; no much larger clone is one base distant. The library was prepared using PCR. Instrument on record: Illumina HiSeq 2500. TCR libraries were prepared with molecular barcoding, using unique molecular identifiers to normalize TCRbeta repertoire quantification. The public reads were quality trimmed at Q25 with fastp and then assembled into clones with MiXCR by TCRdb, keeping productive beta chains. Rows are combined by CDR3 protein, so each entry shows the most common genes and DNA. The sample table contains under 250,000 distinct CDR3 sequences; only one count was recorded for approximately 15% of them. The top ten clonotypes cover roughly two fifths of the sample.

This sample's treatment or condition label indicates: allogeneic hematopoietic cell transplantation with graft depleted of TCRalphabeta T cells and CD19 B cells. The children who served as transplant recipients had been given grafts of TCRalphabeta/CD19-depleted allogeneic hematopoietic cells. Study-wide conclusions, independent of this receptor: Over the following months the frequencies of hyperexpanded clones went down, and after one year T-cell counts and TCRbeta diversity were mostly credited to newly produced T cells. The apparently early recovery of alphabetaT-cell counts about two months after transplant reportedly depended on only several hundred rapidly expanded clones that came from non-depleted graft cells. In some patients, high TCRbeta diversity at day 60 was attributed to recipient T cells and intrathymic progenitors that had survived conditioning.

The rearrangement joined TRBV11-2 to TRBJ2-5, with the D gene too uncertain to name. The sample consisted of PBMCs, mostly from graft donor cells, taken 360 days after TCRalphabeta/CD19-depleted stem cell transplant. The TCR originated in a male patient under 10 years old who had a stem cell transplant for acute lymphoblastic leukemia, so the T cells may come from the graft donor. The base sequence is TGTGCCAGCAGCGCGGCAGGAGAGACCCAGTACTTC. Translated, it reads CASSAAGETQYF.